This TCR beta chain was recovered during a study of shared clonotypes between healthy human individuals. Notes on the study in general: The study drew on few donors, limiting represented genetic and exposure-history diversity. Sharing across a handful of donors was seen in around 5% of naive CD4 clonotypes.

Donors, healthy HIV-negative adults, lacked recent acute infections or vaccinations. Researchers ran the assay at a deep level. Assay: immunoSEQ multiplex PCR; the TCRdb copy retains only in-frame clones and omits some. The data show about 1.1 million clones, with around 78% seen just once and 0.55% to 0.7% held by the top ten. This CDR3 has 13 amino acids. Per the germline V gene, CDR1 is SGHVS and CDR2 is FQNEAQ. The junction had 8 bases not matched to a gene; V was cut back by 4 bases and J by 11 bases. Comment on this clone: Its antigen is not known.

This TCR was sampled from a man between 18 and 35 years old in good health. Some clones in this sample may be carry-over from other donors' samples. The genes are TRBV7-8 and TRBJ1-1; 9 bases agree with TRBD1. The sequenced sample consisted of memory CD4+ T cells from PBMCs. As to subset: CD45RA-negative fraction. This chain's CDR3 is CASSSSTGGLAFF. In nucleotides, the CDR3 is TGTGCCAGCAGCTCTTCGACAGGGGGGCTGGCTTTCTTT. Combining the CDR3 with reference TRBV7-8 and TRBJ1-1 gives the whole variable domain GAGVSQSPRYKVAKRGQDVALRCDPISGHVSLFWYQQALGQGPEFLTYFQNEAQLDKSGLPSDRFFAERPEGSVSTLKIQRTQQEDSAVYLCASSSSTGGLAFFGQGTRLTVV.